The clone carrying this TCR beta chain has more than one count but fewer than ten. Its antigen is still unknown. TCRdb keeps only in-frame clones here, not all; method: immunoSEQ multiplex PCR. The sample consists of approximately 33,000 clones, about 84% of them appearing once. Germline assignment: CDR1 MNHEY and CDR2 SMNVEV (reference sequence). This CDR3 has 13 amino acids. The V gene lost 5 bases and the J gene lost 3 bases, with 10 bases spanning the gap. The record originates from a study of somatic mutations in cytotoxic T cells in rheumatoid arthritis. Overall study findings and caveats: Compared with age-matched healthy controls, rheumatoid arthritis patients did not differ significantly in CD8+ T-cell clonality. Greater age accompanied higher CD8+ clonality in rheumatoid arthritis patients, a pattern that was absent in healthy controls. Antigen specificity of the expanded CD8+ clones was not determined.

The sequence derives from a man aged 35 to 55 in good health. The rearrangement joins TRBV27 to TRBJ1-2; D gene ambiguous. Sequencing input: CD8+ T cells sorted from blood. CDR3 sequence reads: CASSPDGDYGYTF. The CDR3 DNA sequence: TGTGCCAGCAGTCCCGACGGAGACTATGGCTACACCTTC.